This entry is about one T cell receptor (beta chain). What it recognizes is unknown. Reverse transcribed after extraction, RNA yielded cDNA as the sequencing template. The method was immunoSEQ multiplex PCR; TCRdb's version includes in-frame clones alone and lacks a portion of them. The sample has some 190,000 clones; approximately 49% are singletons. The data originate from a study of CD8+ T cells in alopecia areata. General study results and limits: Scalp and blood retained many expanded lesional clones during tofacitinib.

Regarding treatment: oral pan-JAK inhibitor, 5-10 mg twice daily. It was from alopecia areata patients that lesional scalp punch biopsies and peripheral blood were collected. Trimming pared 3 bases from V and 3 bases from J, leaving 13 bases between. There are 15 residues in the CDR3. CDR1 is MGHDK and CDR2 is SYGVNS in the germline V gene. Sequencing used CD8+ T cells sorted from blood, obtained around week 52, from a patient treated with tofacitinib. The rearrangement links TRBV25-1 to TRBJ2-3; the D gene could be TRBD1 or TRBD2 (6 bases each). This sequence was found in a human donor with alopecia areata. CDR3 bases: TGTGCCAGCAGTGAGCCGGGGGCTTTGACAGATACGCAGTATTTT. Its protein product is CASSEPGALTDTQYF.